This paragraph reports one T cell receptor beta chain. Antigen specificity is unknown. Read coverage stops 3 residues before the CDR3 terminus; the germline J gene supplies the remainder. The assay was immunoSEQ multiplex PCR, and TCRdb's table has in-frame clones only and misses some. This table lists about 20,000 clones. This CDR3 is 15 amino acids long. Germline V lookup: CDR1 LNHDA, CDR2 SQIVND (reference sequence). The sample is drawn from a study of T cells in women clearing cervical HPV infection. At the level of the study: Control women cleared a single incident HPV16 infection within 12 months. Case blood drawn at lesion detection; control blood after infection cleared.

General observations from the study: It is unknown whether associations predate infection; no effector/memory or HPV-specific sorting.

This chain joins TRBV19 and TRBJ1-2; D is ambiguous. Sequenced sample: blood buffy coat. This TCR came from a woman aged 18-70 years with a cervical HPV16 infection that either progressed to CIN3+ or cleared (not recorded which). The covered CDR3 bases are TGTGCCAGTAGTATATACAGAGCCTCCTACAATGAC. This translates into CASSIYRASYND. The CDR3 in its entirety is CASSIYRASYNDYTF.